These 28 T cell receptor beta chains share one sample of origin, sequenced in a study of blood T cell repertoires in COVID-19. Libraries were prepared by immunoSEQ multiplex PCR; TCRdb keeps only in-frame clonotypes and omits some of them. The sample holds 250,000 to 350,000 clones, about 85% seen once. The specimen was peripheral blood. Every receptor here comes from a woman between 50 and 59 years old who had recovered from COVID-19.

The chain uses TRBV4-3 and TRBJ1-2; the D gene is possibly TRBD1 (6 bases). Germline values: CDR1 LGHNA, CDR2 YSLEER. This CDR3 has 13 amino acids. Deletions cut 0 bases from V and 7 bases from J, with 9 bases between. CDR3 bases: TGCGCCAGCAGCCAAGACCCCAGGGGTGGCTACACCTTC. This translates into CASSQDPRGGYTF.

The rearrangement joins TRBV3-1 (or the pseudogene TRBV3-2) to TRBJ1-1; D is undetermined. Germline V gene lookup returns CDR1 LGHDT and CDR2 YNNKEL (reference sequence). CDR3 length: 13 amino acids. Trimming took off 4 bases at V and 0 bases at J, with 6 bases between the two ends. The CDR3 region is CASSLSMNTEAFF. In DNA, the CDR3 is TGTGCCAGCAGCCTTTCCATGAACACTGAAGCTTTCTTT.

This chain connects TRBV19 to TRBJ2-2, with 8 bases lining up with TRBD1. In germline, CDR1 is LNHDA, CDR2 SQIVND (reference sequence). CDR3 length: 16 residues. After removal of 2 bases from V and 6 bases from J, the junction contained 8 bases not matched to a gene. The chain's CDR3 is CASSIRQGARAGELFF. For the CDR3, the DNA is TGTGCCAGTAGTATACGGCAGGGGGCTCGTGCCGGGGAGCTGTTTTTT.

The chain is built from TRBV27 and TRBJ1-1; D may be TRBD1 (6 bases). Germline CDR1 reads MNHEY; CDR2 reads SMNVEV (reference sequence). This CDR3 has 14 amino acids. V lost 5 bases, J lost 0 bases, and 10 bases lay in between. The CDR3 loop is CASSATGLNTEAFF. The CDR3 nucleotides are TGTGCCAGCAGTGCTACAGGGTTGAACACTGAAGCTTTCTTT.

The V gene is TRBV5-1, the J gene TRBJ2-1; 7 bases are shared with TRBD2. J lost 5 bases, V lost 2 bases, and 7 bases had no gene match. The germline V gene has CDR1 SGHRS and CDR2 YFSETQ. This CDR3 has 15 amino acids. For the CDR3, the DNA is TGCGCCAGCAGCTTCGGGGGGAGGGGAAACAATGAGCAGTTCTTC. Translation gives CASSFGGRGNNEQFF.

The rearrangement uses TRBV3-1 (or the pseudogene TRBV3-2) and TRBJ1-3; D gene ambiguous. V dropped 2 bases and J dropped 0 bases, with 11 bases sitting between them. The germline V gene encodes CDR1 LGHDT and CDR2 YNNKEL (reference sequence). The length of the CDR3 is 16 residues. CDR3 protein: CASSQSLRNSGNTIYF. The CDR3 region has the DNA TGTGCCAGCAGCCAAAGCCTCAGGAACTCTGGAAACACCATATATTTT.

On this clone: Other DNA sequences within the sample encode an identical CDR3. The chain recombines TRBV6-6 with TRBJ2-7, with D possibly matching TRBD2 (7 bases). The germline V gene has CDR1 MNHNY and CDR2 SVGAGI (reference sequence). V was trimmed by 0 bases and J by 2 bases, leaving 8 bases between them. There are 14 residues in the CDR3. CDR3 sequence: CASSYSGGPYEQYF. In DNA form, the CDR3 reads TGTGCCAGCAGTTACTCGGGGGGGCCCTACGAGCAGTACTTC.

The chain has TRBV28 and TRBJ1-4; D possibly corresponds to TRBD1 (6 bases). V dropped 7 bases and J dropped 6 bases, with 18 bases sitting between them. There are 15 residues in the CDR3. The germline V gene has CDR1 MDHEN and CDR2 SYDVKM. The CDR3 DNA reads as TGTGCCAGCATCGACAGGTTGAGGTCCCATGAAAAACTGTTTTTT. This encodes CASIDRLRSHEKLFF. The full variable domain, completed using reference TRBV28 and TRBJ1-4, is DVKVTQSSRYLVKRTGEKVFLECVQDMDHENMFWYRQDPGLGLRLIYFSYDVKMKEKGDIPEGYSVSREKKERFSLILESASTNQTSMYLCASIDRLRSHEKLFFGSGTQLSVL.

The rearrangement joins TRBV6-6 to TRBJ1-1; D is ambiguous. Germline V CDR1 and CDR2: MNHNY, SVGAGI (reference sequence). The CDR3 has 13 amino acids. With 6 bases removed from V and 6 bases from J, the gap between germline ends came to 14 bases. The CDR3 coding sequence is TGTGCCAGCAGCTATGAAGACAAAGCTGAAGCTTTCTTT. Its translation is CASSYEDKAEAFF.

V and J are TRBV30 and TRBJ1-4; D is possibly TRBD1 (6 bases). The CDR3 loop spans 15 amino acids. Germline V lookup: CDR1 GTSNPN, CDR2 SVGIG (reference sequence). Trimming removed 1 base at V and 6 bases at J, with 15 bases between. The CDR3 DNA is TGTGCCTGGAGTGGGTGGGCAGGGGTGGATGAAAAACTGTTTTTT. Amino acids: CAWSGWAGVDEKLFF.

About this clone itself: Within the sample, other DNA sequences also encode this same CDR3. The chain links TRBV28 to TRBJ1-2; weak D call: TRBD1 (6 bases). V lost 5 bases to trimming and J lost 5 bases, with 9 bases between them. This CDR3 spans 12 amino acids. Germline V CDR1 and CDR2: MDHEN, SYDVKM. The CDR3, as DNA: TGTGCCAGCAGTCAAACAGGGTATGGCTACACCTTC. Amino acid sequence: CASSQTGYGYTF.

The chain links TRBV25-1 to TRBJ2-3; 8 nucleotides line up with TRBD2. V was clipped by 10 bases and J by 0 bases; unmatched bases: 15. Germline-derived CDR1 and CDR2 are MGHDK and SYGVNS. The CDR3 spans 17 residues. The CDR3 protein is CATPGSGNSYSTDTQYF. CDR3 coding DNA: TGTGCCACCCCGGGTAGCGGGAACTCCTATAGCACAGATACGCAGTATTTT. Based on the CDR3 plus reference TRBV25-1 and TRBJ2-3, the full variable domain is EADIYQTPRYLVIGTGKKITLECSQTMGHDKMYWYQQDPGMELHLIHYSYGVNSTEKGDLSSESTVSRIRTEHFPLTLESARPSHTSQYLCATPGSGNSYSTDTQYFGPGTRLTVL.

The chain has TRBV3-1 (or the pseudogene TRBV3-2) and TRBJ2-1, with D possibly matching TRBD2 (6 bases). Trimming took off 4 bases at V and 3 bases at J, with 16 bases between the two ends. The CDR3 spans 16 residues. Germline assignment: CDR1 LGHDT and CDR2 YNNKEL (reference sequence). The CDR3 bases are TGTGCCAGCAGCCGAGAGCCCGGGACTTTCTACAATGAGCAGTTCTTC. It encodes CASSREPGTFYNEQFF.

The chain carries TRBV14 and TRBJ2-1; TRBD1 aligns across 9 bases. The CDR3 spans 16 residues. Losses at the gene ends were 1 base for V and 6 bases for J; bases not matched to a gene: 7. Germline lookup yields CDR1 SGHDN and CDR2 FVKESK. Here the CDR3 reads CASSQAGQGIGNEQFF. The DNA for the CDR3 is TGTGCCAGCAGCCAAGCAGGACAGGGGATAGGCAATGAGCAGTTCTTC.

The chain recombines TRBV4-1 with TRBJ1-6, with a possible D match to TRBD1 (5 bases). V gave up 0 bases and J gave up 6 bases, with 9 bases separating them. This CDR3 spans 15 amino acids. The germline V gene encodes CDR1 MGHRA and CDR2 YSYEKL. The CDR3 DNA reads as TGCGCCAGCAGCCAAGAAGTGGGGGGTAATTCACCCCTCCACTTT. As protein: CASSQEVGGNSPLHF.

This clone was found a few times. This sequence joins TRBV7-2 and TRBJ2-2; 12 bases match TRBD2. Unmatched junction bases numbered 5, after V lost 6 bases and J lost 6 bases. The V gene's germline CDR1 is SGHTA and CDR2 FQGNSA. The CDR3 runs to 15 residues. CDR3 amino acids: CASRPTSGSPGELFF. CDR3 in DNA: TGTGCCAGCAGGCCGACTAGCGGGAGCCCCGGGGAGCTGTTTTTT.

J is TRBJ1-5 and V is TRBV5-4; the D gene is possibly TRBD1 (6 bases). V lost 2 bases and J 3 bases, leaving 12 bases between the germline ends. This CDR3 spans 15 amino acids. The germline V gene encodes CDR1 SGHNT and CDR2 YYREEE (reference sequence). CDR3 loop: CASSFDGQFNQPQHF. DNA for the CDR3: TGTGCCAGCAGCTTCGACGGACAGTTCAATCAGCCCCAGCATTTT.

The CDR3 DNA reads TGTGCCAGCAGTCCCAGGGTAGCTAATGAAAAACTGTTTTTT. Its protein is CASSPRVANEKLFF. The V call is TRBV6-1, the J call TRBJ1-4; tentative D call: TRBD1 (5 bases). The CDR3 is 14 amino acids. The germline V and J ends were trimmed by 5 bases and 3 bases, with 10 bases remaining between them. Germline V CDR1 and CDR2: MNHNS, SASEGT.

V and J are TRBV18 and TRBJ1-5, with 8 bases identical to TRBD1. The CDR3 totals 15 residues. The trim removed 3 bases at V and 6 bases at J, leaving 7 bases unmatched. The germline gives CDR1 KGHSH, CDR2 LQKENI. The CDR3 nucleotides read TGTGCCAGCTCACCGAGGCAGGGGGCCGGTCAGCCCCAGCATTTT. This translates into CASSPRQGAGQPQHF.

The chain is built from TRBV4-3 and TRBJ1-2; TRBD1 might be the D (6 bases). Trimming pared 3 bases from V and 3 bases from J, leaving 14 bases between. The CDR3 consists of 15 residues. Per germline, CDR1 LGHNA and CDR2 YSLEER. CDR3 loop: CASSQGGAGYYGYTF. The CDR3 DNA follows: TGCGCCAGCAGCCAGGGGGGGGCAGGCTACTATGGCTACACCTTC.

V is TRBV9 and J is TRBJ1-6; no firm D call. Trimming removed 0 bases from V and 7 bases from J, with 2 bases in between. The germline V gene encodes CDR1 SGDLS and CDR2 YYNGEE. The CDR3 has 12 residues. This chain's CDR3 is CASSVANSPLHF. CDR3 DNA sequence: TGTGCCAGCAGCGTAGCGAATTCACCCCTCCACTTT.

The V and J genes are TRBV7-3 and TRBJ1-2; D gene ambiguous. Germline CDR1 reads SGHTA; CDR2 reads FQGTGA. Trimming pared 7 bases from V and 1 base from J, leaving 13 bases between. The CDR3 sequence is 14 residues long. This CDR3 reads CASTLRELNYGYTF. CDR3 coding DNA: TGTGCCAGCACCCTAAGGGAGCTTAACTATGGCTACACCTTC.

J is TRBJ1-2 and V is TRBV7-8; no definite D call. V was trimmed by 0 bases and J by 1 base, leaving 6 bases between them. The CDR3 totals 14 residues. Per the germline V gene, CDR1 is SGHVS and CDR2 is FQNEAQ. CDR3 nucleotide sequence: TGTGCCAGCAGCTTAGCGCTCGGTAACTATGGCTACACCTTC. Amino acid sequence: CASSLALGNYGYTF.

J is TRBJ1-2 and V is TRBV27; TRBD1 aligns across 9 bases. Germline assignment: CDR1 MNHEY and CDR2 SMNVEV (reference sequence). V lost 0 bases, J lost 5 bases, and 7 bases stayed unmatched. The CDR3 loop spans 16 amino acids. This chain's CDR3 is CASSLSPGQGRYGYTF. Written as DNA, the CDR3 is TGTGCCAGCAGTTTATCACCGGGACAGGGTCGGTATGGCTACACCTTC.

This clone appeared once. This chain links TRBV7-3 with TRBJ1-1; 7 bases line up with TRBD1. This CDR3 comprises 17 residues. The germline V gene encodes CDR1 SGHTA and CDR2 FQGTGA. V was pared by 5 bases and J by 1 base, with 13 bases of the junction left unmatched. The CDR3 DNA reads TGTGCCAGCAGCCCCCGTCCCGGGACAGCCCCGAACACTGAAGCTTTCTTT. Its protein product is CASSPRPGTAPNTEAFF.

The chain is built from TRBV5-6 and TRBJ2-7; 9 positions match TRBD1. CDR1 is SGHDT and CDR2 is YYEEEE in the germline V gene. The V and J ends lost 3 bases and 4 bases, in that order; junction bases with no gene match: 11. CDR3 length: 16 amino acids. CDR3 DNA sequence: TGTGCCAGCAGCTCTAAGGACAGGGGTCATCGGTACGAGCAGTACTTC. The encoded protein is CASSSKDRGHRYEQYF.

The CDR3 region is CASSGRVGAFF. The CDR3 region has the DNA TGCGCCAGCAGCGGCAGGGTTGGGGCTTTCTTT. The chain is built from TRBV5-1 and TRBJ1-1; possibly TRBD1 for D (5 bases). The CDR3 runs 11 residues. Germline lookup yields CDR1 SGHRS and CDR2 YFSETQ. V was shortened by 4 bases and J by 11 bases, with 12 bases between the two germline ends.

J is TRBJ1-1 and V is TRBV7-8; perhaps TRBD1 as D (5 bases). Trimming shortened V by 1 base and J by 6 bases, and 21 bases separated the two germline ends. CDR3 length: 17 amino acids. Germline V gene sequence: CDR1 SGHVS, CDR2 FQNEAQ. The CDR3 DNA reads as TGTGCCAGCAGCTTAGTTGGTGTGCGGCAGGGAAACTCTGAAGCTTTCTTT. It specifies CASSLVGVRQGNSEAFF.